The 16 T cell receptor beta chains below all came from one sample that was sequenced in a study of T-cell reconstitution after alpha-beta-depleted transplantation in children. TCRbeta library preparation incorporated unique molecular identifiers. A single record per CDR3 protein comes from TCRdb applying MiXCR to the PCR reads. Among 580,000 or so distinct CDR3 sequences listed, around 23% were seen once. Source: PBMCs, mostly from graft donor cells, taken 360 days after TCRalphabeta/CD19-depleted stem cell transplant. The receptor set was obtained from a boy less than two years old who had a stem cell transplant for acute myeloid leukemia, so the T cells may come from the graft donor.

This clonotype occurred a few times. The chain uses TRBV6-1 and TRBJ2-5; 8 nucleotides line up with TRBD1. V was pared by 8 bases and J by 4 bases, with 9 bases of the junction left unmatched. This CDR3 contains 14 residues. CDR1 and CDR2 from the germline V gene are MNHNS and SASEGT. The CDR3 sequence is CASEWSGGAETQYF. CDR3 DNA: TGTGCCAGCGAATGGTCAGGGGGCGCAGAGACCCAGTACTTC.

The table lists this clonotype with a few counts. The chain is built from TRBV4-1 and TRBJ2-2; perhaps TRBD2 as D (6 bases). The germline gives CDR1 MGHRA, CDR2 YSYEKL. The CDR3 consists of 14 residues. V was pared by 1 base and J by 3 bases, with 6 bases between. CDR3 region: CASSQGGDTGELFF. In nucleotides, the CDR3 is TGCGCCAGCAGCCAAGGGGGGGACACCGGGGAGCTGTTTTTT.

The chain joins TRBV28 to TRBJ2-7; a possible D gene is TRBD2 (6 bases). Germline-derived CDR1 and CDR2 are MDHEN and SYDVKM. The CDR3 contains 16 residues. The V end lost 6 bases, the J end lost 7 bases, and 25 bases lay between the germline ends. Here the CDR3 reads CASSLHFLGGTKEQYV. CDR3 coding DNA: TGTGCCAGCAGCCTTCATTTTCTCGGGGGAACGAAGGAGCAGTACGTC.

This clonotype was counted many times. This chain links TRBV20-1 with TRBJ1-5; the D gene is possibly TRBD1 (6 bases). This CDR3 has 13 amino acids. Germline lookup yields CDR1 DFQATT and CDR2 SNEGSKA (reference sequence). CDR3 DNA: TGCAGACCCAGGGGTTATAGCAATCAGCCCCAGCATTTT. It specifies CRPRGYSNQPQHF.

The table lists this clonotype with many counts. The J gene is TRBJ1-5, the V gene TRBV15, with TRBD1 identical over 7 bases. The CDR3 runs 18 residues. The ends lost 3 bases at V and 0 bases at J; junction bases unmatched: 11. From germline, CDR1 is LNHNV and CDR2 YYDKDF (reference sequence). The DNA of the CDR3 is TGTGCCACCAGCAGGGTCCCGACCAGACAGGGTAGCAATCAGCCCCAGCATTTT. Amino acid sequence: CATSRVPTRQGSNQPQHF.

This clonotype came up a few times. The chain's CDR3 is CSARAESSYNSPLHF. CDR3 coding DNA: TGCAGTGCTAGGGCAGAGAGCTCCTATAATTCACCCCTCCACTTT. V gene TRBV20-1 combines with J gene TRBJ1-6, with no clear D. The V gene lost 3 bases and the J gene lost 0 bases, with 9 bases spanning the gap. There are 15 residues in the CDR3. Germline V gene data show CDR1 as DFQATT and CDR2 as SNEGSKA (reference sequence).

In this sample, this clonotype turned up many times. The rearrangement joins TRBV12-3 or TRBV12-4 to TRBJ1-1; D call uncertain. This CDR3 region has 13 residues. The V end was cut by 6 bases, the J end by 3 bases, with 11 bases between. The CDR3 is CASSQTYYTEAFF. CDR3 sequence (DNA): TGTGCCAGCAGCCAAACGTATTACACTGAAGCTTTCTTT.

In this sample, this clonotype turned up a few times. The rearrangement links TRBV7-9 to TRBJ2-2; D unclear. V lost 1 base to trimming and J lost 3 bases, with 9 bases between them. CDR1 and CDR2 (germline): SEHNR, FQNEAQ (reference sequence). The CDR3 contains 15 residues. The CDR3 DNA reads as TGTGCCAGCAGCTTAGAGTCCGCCGACACCGGGGAGCTGTTTTTT. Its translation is CASSLESADTGELFF.

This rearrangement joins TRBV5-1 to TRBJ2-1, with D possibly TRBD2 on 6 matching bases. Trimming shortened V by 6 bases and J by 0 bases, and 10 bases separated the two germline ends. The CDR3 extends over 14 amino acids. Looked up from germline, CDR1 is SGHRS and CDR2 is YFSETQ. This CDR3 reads CASMDGGSYNEQFF. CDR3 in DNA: TGCGCCAGCATGGACGGGGGCTCCTACAATGAGCAGTTCTTC. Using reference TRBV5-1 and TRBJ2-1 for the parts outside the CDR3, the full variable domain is KAGVTQTPRYLIKTRGQQVTLSCSPISGHRSVSWYQQTPGQGLQFLFEYFSETQRNKGNFPGRFSGRQFSNSRSEMNVSTLELGDSALYLCASMDGGSYNEQFFGPGTRLTVL.

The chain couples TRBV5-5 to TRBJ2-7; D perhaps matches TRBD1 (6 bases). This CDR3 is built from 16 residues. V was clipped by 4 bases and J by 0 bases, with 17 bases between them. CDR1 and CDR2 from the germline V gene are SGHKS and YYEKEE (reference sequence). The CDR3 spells CASSPGAGESSYEQYV. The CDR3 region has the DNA TGTGCCAGCAGCCCTGGGGCAGGGGAGTCCTCCTACGAGCAGTACGTC.

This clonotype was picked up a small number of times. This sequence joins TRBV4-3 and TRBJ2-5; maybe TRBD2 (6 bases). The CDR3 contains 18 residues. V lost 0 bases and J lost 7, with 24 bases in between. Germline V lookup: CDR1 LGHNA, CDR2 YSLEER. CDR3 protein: CASSQDLIGSGDFGTQYF. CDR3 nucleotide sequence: TGCGCCAGCAGCCAAGATCTTATCGGTAGCGGAGACTTTGGGACCCAGTACTTC.

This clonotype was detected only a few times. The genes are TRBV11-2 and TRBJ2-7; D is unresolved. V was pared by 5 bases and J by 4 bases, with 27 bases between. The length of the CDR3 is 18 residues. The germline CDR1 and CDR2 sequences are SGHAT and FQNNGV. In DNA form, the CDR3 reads TGTGCCAGCAGCCCGGGCTGGTCCCTAGGCGGCAGGAGTTACGAGCAGTACGTC. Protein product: CASSPGWSLGGRSYEQYV.

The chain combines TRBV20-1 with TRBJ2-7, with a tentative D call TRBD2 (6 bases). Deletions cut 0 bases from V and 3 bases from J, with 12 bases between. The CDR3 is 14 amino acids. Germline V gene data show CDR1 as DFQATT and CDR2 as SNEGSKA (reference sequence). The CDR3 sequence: CSARDHGGDYEQYF. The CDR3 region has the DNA TGCAGTGCTAGAGATCACGGCGGGGACTACGAGCAGTACTTC.

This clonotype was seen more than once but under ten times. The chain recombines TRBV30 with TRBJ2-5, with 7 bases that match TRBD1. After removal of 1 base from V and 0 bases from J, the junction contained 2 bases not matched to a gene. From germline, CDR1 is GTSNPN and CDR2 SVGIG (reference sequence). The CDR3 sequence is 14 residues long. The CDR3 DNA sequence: TGTGCCTGGAGTGGAGACAGGGACCAAGAGACCCAGTACTTC. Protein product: CAWSGDRDQETQYF.

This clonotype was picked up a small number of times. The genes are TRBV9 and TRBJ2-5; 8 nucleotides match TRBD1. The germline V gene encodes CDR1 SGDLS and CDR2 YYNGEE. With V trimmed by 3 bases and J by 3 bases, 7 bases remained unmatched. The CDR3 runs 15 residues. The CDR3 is CASSGLQGGKETQYF. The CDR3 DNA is TGTGCCAGCAGCGGACTACAGGGGGGTAAAGAGACCCAGTACTTC.

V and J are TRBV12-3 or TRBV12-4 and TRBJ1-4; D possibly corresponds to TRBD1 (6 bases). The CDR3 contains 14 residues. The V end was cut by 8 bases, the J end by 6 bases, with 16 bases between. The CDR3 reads CASALRGVHEKLFF. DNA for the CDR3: TGTGCCAGCGCCCTTAGGGGGGTACATGAAAAACTGTTTTTT.